The entry below gives a single T cell receptor (beta chain) sequence along with its context. Its target is unknown. This sample is drawn from a study of cytomegalovirus exposure and HLA in healthy donors. Overall study results and limits: TCR beta chains numbering under 200 were designated cytomegalovirus-associated. Sequencing likely generated an artifact that appeared as a cluster of highly shared sequence variants. A later analysis reportedly found that, within productive TCRs, an Asian-associated ancestry cluster had fewer N-insertions than the mean observed across the roughly 700 donors.

From germline, CDR1 is SGDLS and CDR2 YYNGEE. V was shortened by 4 bases and J by 6 bases, with 12 bases between the two germline ends. The CDR3 loop spans 13 amino acids. 13 Jbeta primers and 60 Vbeta primers were used for the PCR. The table came from immunoSEQ multiplex PCR; TCRdb's copy has only in-frame clones and leaves some out. The table records around 160,000 clones, 79% of them present only once. Sequenced material: PBMCs. This receptor was obtained from a woman in her forties in good health and CMV-seropositive. The V and J genes are TRBV9 and TRBJ2-3; TRBD2 might be the D (6 bases). CDR3 amino acids: CASSFRRGDTQYF. The CDR3 DNA follows: TGTGCCAGCAGCTTTAGACGGGGGGATACGCAGTATTTT.